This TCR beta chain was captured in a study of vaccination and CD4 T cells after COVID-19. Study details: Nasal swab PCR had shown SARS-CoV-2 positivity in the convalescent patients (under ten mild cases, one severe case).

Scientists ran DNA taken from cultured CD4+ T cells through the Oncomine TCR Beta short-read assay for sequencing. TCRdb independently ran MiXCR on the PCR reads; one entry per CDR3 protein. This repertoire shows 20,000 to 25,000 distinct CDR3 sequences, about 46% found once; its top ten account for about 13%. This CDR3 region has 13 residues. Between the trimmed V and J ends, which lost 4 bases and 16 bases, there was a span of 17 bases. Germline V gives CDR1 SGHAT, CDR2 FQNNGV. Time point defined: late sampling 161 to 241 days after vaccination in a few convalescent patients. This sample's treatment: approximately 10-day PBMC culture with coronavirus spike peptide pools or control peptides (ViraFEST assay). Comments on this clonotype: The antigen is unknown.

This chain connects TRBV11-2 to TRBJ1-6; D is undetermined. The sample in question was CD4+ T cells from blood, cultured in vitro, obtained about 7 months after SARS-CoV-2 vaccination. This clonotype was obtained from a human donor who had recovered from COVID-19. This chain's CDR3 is CASSSTTEGHLHF. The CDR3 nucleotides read TGTGCCAGCAGCTCTACAACTGAGGGCCATCTCCACTTT.